The next 20 T cell receptor beta chains were all read from a single sample in a study of cytomegalovirus exposure and HLA in healthy donors. TCRdb's table, derived via immunoSEQ multiplex PCR, lists solely in-frame clones and lacks some. The repertoire holds hundreds of thousands of clones, with roughly 83% as singletons. Sequencing input: PBMCs. These receptors were taken from a woman younger than 35 in good health and CMV-seronegative.

A few counts support this clone. The chain is built from TRBV18 and TRBJ1-1; D is ambiguous. This CDR3 region has 15 residues. The V and J ends lost 6 bases and 2 bases respectively, with 16 bases between them. Germline V gene lookup returns CDR1 KGHSH and CDR2 LQKENI. The CDR3 here is CASSPWALTNTEAFF. CDR3 coding DNA: TGTGCCAGCTCCCCCTGGGCTCTTACTAACACTGAAGCTTTCTTT.

The rearrangement uses TRBV6-1 and TRBJ2-2, with TRBD2 identical over 7 bases. This CDR3 is built from 17 residues. Germline V gives CDR1 MNHNS, CDR2 SASEGT. Trimming removed 0 bases from V and 3 bases from J; junction bases left unmatched: 7. The CDR3 protein is CASSEAPTSSYTGELFF. The CDR3 DNA reads TGTGCCAGCAGTGAAGCACCGACTAGCAGTTACACCGGGGAGCTGTTTTTT.

The table lists this clone with a count of one. The gene calls are TRBV6-1 and TRBJ1-1, with no clear D. The CDR3 contains 15 residues. Per germline, CDR1 MNHNS and CDR2 SASEGT. Deletions cut 1 base from V and 0 bases from J, with 9 bases between. CDR3 sequence: CASSEDRQLNTEAFF. The CDR3 region has the DNA TGTGCCAGCAGTGAAGATAGACAATTGAACACTGAAGCTTTCTTT.

There are a few counts of this clone. The rearrangement joins TRBV5-1 to TRBJ1-3; D gene uncertain. Per germline, CDR1 SGHRS and CDR2 YFSETQ. This CDR3 has 12 residues. Trimming pared 7 bases from V and 3 bases from J, leaving 8 bases between. CDR3 residues: CASGLGGNTIYF. The CDR3 region has the DNA TGCGCCAGCGGATTGGGTGGAAACACCATATATTTT. Looking up the rest from reference TRBV5-1 and TRBJ1-3 gives the full variable domain: KAGVTQTPRYLIKTRGQQVTLSCSPISGHRSVSWYQQTPGQGLQFLFEYFSETQRNKGNFPGRFSGRQFSNSRSEMNVSTLELGDSALYLCASGLGGNTIYFGEGSWLTVV.

The V call is TRBV11-2, the J call TRBJ2-7, with D possibly matching TRBD2 (6 bases). This CDR3 has 18 residues. Trimming removed 5 bases at V and 0 bases at J, with 23 bases between. CDR1 and CDR2 from the germline V gene are SGHAT and FQNNGV. The CDR3 nucleotides read TGTGCCAGCAGCCACAGCGGACTAAACACCAAATACTCCTACGAGCAGTACTTC. It yields the protein CASSHSGLNTKYSYEQYF.

DNA of the CDR3: TGTGCCTGGAGTGTATGGGGAGAGGCTAACCCCTATGGCTACACCTTC. Encoded protein: CAWSVWGEANPYGYTF. V is TRBV30 and J is TRBJ1-2; D remains ambiguous. The CDR3 has 16 residues. Looked up from germline, CDR1 is GTSNPN and CDR2 is SVGIG (reference sequence). Trimming took 0 bases from V and 4 from J, leaving 18 bases between them.

The chain employs TRBV13 and TRBJ1-4; D may be TRBD1 (5 bases). From germline, CDR1 is PRHDT and CDR2 FYEKMQ (reference sequence). V was clipped by 6 bases and J by 7 bases, with 12 bases between them. This CDR3 spans 13 amino acids. The CDR3 protein is CASRPGHGEKLFF. CDR3 in DNA: TGTGCCAGCAGACCAGGACACGGTGAAAAACTGTTTTTT.

This rearrangement joins TRBV11-2 to TRBJ2-6; a weak D match, TRBD2 (5 bases). The germline V gene encodes CDR1 SGHAT and CDR2 FQNNGV. Trimming stripped 5 bases from V and 1 base from J, with 9 bases between. The length of the CDR3 is 15 residues. The CDR3 DNA reads TGTGCCAGCAGCATAGGGAGTTCTGGGGCCAACGTCCTGACTTTC. This encodes CASSIGSSGANVLTF.

J is TRBJ1-1 and V is TRBV5-4, with 7 bases aligning to TRBD1. Losses at the gene ends were 0 bases for V and 0 bases for J; bases not matched to a gene: 2. The CDR3 is made up of 15 amino acids. Germline lookup yields CDR1 SGHNT and CDR2 YYREEE (reference sequence). The CDR3 loop is CASSLGDRVNTEAFF. The DNA for the CDR3 is TGTGCCAGCAGCTTGGGTGACAGGGTGAACACTGAAGCTTTCTTT.

This clone was recorded once. V usage is TRBV29-1 and J usage is TRBJ2-7; D unclear. The germline V gene encodes CDR1 SQVTM and CDR2 ANQGSEA. This CDR3 comprises 11 residues. V was clipped by 6 bases and J by 2 bases, with 8 bases between them. The CDR3 DNA sequence: TGCAGCGTCGTAACCACCTACGAGCAGTACTTC. Translating gives CSVVTTYEQYF.

This rearrangement joins TRBV2 to TRBJ2-1, with unresolved D. Germline lookup yields CDR1 SNHLY and CDR2 FYNNEI. V was trimmed by 5 bases and J by 10 bases, leaving 12 bases between them. The CDR3 runs to 12 residues. CDR3 DNA sequence: TGTGCCAGCAGTTTTGACATCGGGGAGCAGTTCTTC. This codes for CASSFDIGEQFF.

The chain has TRBV5-1 and TRBJ1-2, with 10 bases identical to TRBD1. The CDR3 is 13 residues long. Germline trimming cut 0 bases from V and 11 bases from J; bases unmatched to any gene: 4. Per the germline V gene, CDR1 is SGHRS and CDR2 is YFSETQ. The CDR3 DNA reads as TGCGCCAGCAGCTTGGATCCGGGACAGGGGTACACCTTC. This sequence encodes CASSLDPGQGYTF.

This chain links TRBV6-1 with TRBJ2-5; weak D call: TRBD2 (5 bases). The CDR3 has 13 amino acids. Trimming stripped 4 bases from V and 0 bases from J, with 6 bases between. Germline CDR1 reads MNHNS; CDR2 reads SASEGT. DNA of the CDR3: TGTGCCAGCAGTGTAGCGTACCAAGAGACCCAGTACTTC. Its protein is CASSVAYQETQYF.

The sample holds a few counts of this clone. The chain links TRBV6-5 to TRBJ2-2; TRBD2 aligns across 7 bases. This CDR3 comprises 14 residues. Germline V lookup: CDR1 MNHEY, CDR2 SVGAGI. The ends lost 6 bases at V and 6 bases at J; junction bases unmatched: 7. The CDR3 region has the DNA TGTGCCAGCAGACCCAGCGGGATGGCCGGGGAGCTGTTTTTT. Its translation: CASRPSGMAGELFF.

V usage is TRBV7-9 and J usage is TRBJ1-2; TRBD1 is a possible D gene (5 bases). Germline-derived CDR1 and CDR2 are SEHNR and FQNEAQ (reference sequence). The CDR3 loop spans 14 amino acids. Deletions cut 1 base from V and 1 base from J, with 7 bases between. CDR3 region: CASSLGTHNYGYTF. The CDR3, as DNA: TGTGCCAGCAGCTTAGGGACACATAACTATGGCTACACCTTC.

The rearrangement links TRBV7-9 to TRBJ2-5; D unresolved. The length of the CDR3 is 13 residues. Germline V lookup: CDR1 SEHNR, CDR2 FQNEAQ (reference sequence). The germline V and J ends were trimmed by 1 base and 2 bases, with 5 bases remaining between them. In DNA form, the CDR3 reads TGTGCCAGCAGCTTAGACGGACAAGAGACCCAGTACTTC. Translation: CASSLDGQETQYF.

This chain uses TRBV6-5 with TRBJ2-7; no firm D call. The V gene lost 6 bases and the J gene lost 9 bases, with 21 bases spanning the gap. Germline V gene lookup returns CDR1 MNHEY and CDR2 SVGAGI. This CDR3 is built from 14 residues. The CDR3 loop is CASSLGVGLFAQYF. In DNA, the CDR3 is TGTGCCAGCAGCCTCGGAGTCGGCCTCTTCGCGCAGTACTTC.

The J gene is TRBJ1-2, the V gene TRBV4-2; no definite D call. CDR3 size: 15 residues. Germline CDR1 reads LGHNA; CDR2 reads YNFKEQ. The ends were cut back, 0 bases at V and 4 bases at J, with 12 bases in the middle. The CDR3 coding sequence is TGTGCCAGCAGCCAAGATCGGGCTAACGGCTATGGCTACACCTTC. It yields the protein CASSQDRANGYGYTF.

In its sample, this clone was seen once. The chain uses TRBV30 and TRBJ1-1; TRBD1 matches 8 bases. The CDR3 consists of 13 residues. CDR1 and CDR2 from the germline V gene are GTSNPN and SVGIG (reference sequence). With V trimmed by 0 bases and J by 3 bases, 0 bases remained unmatched. The CDR3 DNA sequence: TGTGCCTGGAGTGTACAGGGGGACACTGAAGCTTTCTTT. Residues: CAWSVQGDTEAFF.

The chain is built from TRBV10-3 and TRBJ1-5; possible D gene TRBD1, 5 bases. Germline V CDR1 and CDR2: ENHRY, SYGVKD. Trimming stripped 6 bases from V and 1 base from J, with 10 bases between. This CDR3 spans 14 amino acids. This CDR3 reads CAIRGEVSNQPQHF. In nucleotides, the CDR3 is TGTGCCATCAGGGGGGAGGTCAGCAATCAGCCCCAGCATTTT.